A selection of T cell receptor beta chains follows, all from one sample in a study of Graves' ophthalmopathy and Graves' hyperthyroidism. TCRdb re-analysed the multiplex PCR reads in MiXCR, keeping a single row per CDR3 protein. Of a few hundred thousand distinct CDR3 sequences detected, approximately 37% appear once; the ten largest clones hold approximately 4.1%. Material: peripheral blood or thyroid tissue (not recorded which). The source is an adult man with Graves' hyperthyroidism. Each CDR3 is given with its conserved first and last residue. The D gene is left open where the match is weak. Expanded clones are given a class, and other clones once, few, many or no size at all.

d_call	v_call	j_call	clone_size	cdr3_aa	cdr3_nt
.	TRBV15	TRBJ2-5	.	CATSRETSRDLQETQYF	TGTGCCACCAGCAGAGAAACTAGCAGGGACCTACAAGAGACCCAGTACTTC
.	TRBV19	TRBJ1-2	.	CASSKPTPGISNYGYTF	TGTGCCAGTAGTAAGCCGACCCCAGGGATTTCTAACTATGGCTACACCTTC
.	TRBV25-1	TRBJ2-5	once	CASSFPGGSNQPQYF	TGTGCCAGCAGTTTCCCTGGCGGTAGCAATCAGCCCCAGTACTTC
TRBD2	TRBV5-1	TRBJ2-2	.	CASSLAGGGTNTGELFF	TGCGCCAGCAGCTTGGCTGGCGGGGGAACGAACACCGGGGAGCTGTTTTTT
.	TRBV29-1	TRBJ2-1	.	CSVEGLVGASTYNEQFF	TGCAGCGTTGAAGGGTTAGTGGGGGCCTCTACCTACAATGAGCAGTTCTTC
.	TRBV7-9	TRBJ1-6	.	CASSLAPGWTNSPLHF	TGTGCCAGCAGCTTAGCGCCGGGCTGGACAAATTCACCCCTCCACTTT
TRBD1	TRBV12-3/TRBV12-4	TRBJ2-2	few	CASSFRTGGSGELFF	TGTGCCAGCAGCTTCCGGACAGGGGGGTCCGGGGAGCTGTTTTTT
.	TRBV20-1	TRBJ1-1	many	CSAHGGGSHLNTEAFF	TGCAGTGCCCACGGGGGAGGGTCGCACCTGAACACTGAAGCTTTCTTT
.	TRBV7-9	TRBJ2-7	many	CASTLDGRSYEQYF	TGTGCCAGCACACTAGACGGAAGGTCCTACGAGCAGTACTTC
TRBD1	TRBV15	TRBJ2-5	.	CATSVQGSETQYF	TGTGCCACCAGCGTACAGGGGTCGGAGACCCAGTACTTC
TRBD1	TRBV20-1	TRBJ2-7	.	CSARQGAREQYF	TGCAGTGCTAGACAGGGGGCTCGAGAGCAGTACTTC
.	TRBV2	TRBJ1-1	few	CASSEVYNEQFF	TGTGCCAGCAGTGAAGTATACAATGAGCAGTTCTTT
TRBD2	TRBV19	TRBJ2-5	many	CASRLAGGPSETQYF	TGTGCCAGCAGACTAGCGGGAGGGCCGAGCGAGACCCAGTACTTC
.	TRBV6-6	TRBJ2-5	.	CASGYSARETQYF	TGTGCCAGCGGTTACTCAGCCAGGGAGACCCAGTACTTC
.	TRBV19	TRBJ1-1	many	CASSVGGNEAFF	TGTGCCAGTAGTGTAGGGGGGAATGAAGCTTTCTTT
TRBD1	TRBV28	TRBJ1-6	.	CASSRTGTDNSPLHF	TGTGCCAGCAGTCGAACCGGGACAGATAATTCACCCCTCCACTTT
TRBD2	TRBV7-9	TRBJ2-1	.	CASSTGTSRYNEQFF	TGTGCCAGCAGTACGGGGACTAGCAGGTACAATGAGCAGTTCTTC
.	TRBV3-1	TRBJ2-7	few	CATQPGPYSYEQYF	TGTGCCACACAACCGGGCCCCTACTCCTACGAGCAGTACTTC
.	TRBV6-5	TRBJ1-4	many	CASSSGLVNEKLFF	TGTGCCAGCAGTTCCGGGTTGGTTAATGAAAAACTGTTTTTT
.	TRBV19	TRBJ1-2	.	CASSIAAPGDAGYTF	TGTGCCAGTAGTATCGCGGCGCCAGGGGACGCTGGCTACACCTTC
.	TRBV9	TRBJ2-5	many	CASSVEGLRQETQYF	TGTGCCAGCAGCGTAGAGGGCTTACGCCAAGAGACCCAGTACTTC
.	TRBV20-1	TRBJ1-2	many	CSARTDNGYTF	TGCAGTGCTAGGACCGATAATGGCTACACCTTC
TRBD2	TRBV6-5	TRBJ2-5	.	CASQVAGTGVSLETQYF	TGTGCCAGTCAGGTAGCGGGGACCGGGGTTAGTTTGGAGACCCAGTACTTC
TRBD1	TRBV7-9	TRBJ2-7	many	CASSLVGGQGAYEQYF	TGTGCCAGCAGCTTAGTGGGTGGGCAGGGGGCCTACGAGCAGTACTTC
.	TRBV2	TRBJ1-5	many	CASTIRQISNQPQHF	TGTGCCAGCACCATTCGACAGATAAGCAATCAGCCCCAGCATTTT
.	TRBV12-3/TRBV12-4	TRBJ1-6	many	CASSSSGGQRNSPLHF	TGTGCCAGCAGTTCTTCCGGGGGCCAACGAAATTCACCCCTCCACTTT
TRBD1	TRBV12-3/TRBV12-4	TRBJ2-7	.	CASSPRGGQGYYEQYF	TGTGCCAGCAGTCCCCGGGGGGGACAGGGGTACTACGAGCAGTACTTC
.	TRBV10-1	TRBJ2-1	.	CASSDSWSEQFF	TGCGCCAGCAGTGATAGTTGGAGTGAGCAGTTCTTC
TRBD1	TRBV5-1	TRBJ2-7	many	CASSQRTGFDEQYF	TGCGCCAGCAGCCAAAGGACAGGGTTCGACGAGCAGTACTTC
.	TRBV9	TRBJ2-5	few	CASSVSPRGFQETQYF	TGTGCCAGCAGCGTATCGCCACGGGGCTTCCAAGAGACCCAGTACTTC
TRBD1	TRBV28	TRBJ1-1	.	CASSATGQDRTEAFF	TGTGCCAGCAGTGCTACAGGACAGGACCGCACTGAAGCTTTCTTT
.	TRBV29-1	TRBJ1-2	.	CSSLASAYGYTF	TGCAGCAGTTTAGCGTCAGCCTATGGCTACACCTTC
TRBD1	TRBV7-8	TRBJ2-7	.	CASSLRTGEDEQYF	TGTGCCAGCAGCCTGCGAACAGGGGAAGACGAGCAGTACTTC
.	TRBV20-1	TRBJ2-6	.	CSARGGLGGSGANVLTF	TGCAGTGCTAGAGGGGGGCTAGGGGGATCTGGGGCCAACGTCCTGACTTTC
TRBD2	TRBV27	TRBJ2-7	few	CASSGLGTSEIYEQYF	TGTGCCAGCAGTGGGCTCGGGACTAGCGAAATCTACGAGCAGTACTTC
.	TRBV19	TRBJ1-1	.	CASRAGRTEAFF	TGTGCCAGTAGGGCAGGGAGAACTGAAGCTTTCTTT
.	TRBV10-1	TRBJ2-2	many	CASGGAIAGELFF	TGCGCCAGCGGGGGGGCGATCGCCGGGGAGCTGTTTTTT
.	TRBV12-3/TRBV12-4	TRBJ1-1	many	CASSLQYTEAFF	TGTGCCAGCAGTTTACAGTACACTGAAGCTTTCTTT
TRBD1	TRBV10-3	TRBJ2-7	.	CASSSPGTGSYEQYF	TGTGCCAGCAGTTCCCCCGGGACAGGCTCCTACGAGCAGTACTTC
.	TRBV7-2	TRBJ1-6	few	CASSFGGQGGSYNSPLHF	TGTGCCAGCAGCTTTGGCGGGCAGGGAGGCTCCTATAATTCACCCCTCCACTTT
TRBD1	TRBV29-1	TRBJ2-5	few	CSVGGQGARETQYF	TGCAGCGTTGGGGGACAGGGTGCACGGGAGACCCAGTACTTC
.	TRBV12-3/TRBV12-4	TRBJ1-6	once	CASTTGSYNSPLHF	TGTGCCAGCACGACAGGATCCTATAATTCACCCCTCCACTTT
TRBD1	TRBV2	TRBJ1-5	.	CASSLLGQNNQPQHF	TGTGCCAGCAGTTTATTGGGACAGAACAATCAGCCCCAGCATTTT
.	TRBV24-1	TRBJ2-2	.	CATSDSPKATNLKGGELFF	TGTGCCACCAGTGATTCCCCAAAGGCGACGAATCTCAAAGGGGGGGAGCTGTTTTTT
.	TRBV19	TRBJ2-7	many	CANPRTESYEQYF	TGTGCCAACCCTAGGACAGAGTCCTACGAGCAGTACTTC
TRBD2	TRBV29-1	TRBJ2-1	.	CSVTGLAGGSSYNEQFF	TGCAGCGTGACGGGACTAGCGGGTGGAAGCTCCTACAATGAGCAGTTCTTC
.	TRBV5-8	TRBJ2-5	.	CASSLFGDGSQETQYF	TGTGCCAGCAGCTTGTTCGGGGACGGAAGCCAAGAGACCCAGTACTTC
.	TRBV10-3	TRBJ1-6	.	CASSLGNSPPHF	TGTGCCAGTAGTTTGGGTAATTCACCCCCCCACTTT
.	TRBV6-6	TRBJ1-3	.	CASRLSATVENTIYF	TGTGCCAGCAGGCTTTCCGCCACAGTGGAAAACACCATATATTTT
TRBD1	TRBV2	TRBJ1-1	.	CASSGDRATQNTEAFF	TGTGCCAGCAGTGGCGACAGGGCTACTCAAAACACTGAAGCTTTCTTT
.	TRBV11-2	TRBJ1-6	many	CASSRAYNSPLHF	TGTGCCAGCAGCCGCGCTTATAATTCACCCCTCCACTTT
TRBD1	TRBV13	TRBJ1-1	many	CASRPGGRNTEAFF	TGTGCCAGCAGACCAGGGGGGAGGAACACTGAAGCTTTCTTT
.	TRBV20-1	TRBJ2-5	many	CSASGELQETQYF	TGCAGTGCTAGCGGGGAGTTGCAAGAGACCCAGTACTTC
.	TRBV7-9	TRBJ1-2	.	CASKIWQQNGYTF	TGTGCCAGCAAGATATGGCAACAAAATGGCTACACCTTC
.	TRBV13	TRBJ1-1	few	CASSQSRNTEAFF	TGTGCCAGCAGCCAATCCAGGAACACTGAAGCTTTCTTT
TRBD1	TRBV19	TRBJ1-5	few	CASSADRGPEPQHF	TGTGCCAGTAGTGCCGACAGGGGGCCGGAGCCCCAGCATTTT
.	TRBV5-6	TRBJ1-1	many	CASSLVLAGRVNTEAFF	TGTGCCAGCAGCTTGGTTTTGGCAGGGCGGGTGAACACTGAAGCTTTCTTT
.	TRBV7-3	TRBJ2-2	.	CASSLGPPRGSGELFF	TGTGCCAGCAGCTTAGGACCTCCCCGGGGTAGCGGGGAGCTGTTTTTT
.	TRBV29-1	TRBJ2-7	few	CSVGIVYEQYF	TGCAGCGTAGGGATTGTTTACGAGCAGTACTTC